This entry lists 29 T cell receptor beta chains sequenced from one sample in a study of T cells in Graves' hyperthyroidism and ophthalmopathy. What was amplified from RNA transcripts were TCR beta CDR3 regions. HTBI primers were the set used in a first-round RT-PCR of the TCR CDR3. TCRdb re-called the multiplex PCR reads with MiXCR, one entry per CDR3 protein. The sample shows 500,000 to 550,000 distinct CDR3 sequences, just under 20% of them seen only once. Sequenced input: blood. All receptors derive from a man between 35 and 55 years old with Graves' ophthalmopathy.

This clonotype was picked up many times. The chain carries TRBV2 and TRBJ1-1; 7 bases are shared with TRBD1. The CDR3 covers 18 residues. Germline CDR1 and CDR2: SNHLY and FYNNEI. J was trimmed by 0 bases and V by 3 bases; bases with no gene match: 13. The CDR3 region has the DNA TGTGCCAGCAGTGAGGGGGGAACAGGGGTGAACGTGAACACTGAAGCTTTCTTT. Its protein product is CASSEGGTGVNVNTEAFF.

This clonotype was detected ten times or more. The J gene is TRBJ2-5, the V gene TRBV28, with D perhaps TRBD2 (6 bases). The germline CDR1 and CDR2 sequences are MDHEN and SYDVKM. V was shortened by 2 bases and J by 5 bases, with 15 bases between the two germline ends. CDR3 size: 15 residues. The CDR3 DNA reads as TGTGCCAGCAGTTTAGGCGGGACTCTCCGGGAGACCCAGTACTTC. It encodes CASSLGGTLRETQYF.

This clonotype has more than one count but fewer than ten. The chain uses TRBV4-1 and TRBJ2-1, with 9 bases matching TRBD2. CDR3 length equals 15 residues. V trimming: 6 bases; J trimming: 5 bases; junction bases outside the gene matches: 8. Germline assignment: CDR1 MGHRA and CDR2 YSYEKL. Here the CDR3 DNA reads TGCGCCAGCAGGATATTGATAGCGGGGGACAATGAGCAGTTCTTC. Its translation is CASRILIAGDNEQFF.

This chain joins TRBV5-1 and TRBJ2-6; D is perhaps TRBD1 (6 bases). The CDR3 has 16 residues. The germline V and J ends were trimmed by 4 bases and 0 bases, with 11 bases remaining between them. The germline gives CDR1 SGHRS, CDR2 YFSETQ. The CDR3 protein is CASSPGQFSGANVLTF. For the CDR3, the DNA is TGCGCCAGCAGCCCCGGACAGTTCTCTGGGGCCAACGTCCTGACTTTC.

This clonotype was recorded many times. The chain couples TRBV7-2 to TRBJ2-2; TRBD1 matches 8 bases. There are 17 residues in the CDR3. V dropped 1 base and J dropped 5; count of bases not matched to a gene: 9. Germline V gene lookup returns CDR1 SGHTA and CDR2 FQGNSA. The CDR3 sequence is CASSLGGGQGRTGELFF. The DNA of the CDR3 is TGTGCCAGCAGCTTAGGAGGCGGACAGGGACGAACCGGGGAGCTGTTTTTT.

This clonotype was recorded many times. The chain joins TRBV11-2 to TRBJ2-5; D is undetermined. The CDR3 is 13 amino acids. The ends were cut back, 5 bases at V and 4 bases at J, with 11 bases in the middle. The germline V gene encodes CDR1 SGHAT and CDR2 FQNNGV. The CDR3 loop is CASSRGTRETQYF. CDR3 nucleotide sequence: TGTGCCAGCAGCCGTGGCACAAGAGAGACCCAGTACTTC.

The gene calls are TRBV28 and TRBJ1-2; 7 positions agree with TRBD1. The CDR3 runs to 14 residues. Germline V gives CDR1 MDHEN, CDR2 SYDVKM. V trimming: 5 bases; J trimming: 5 bases; junction bases outside the gene matches: 8. The CDR3 DNA is TGTGCCAGCAGTGATCCCGGGACAGCATATGGCTACACCTTC. Translation: CASSDPGTAYGYTF.

In this sample, this clonotype turned up many times. The rearrangement joins TRBV2 to TRBJ2-3; 8 bases align to TRBD2. Trimming removed 5 bases from V and 1 base from J; junction bases left unmatched: 5. Looked up from germline, CDR1 is SNHLY and CDR2 is FYNNEI. There are 15 residues in the CDR3. CDR3 bases: TGTGCCAGCAGTTCCGGGAGGGGGGGCACAGATACGCAGTATTTT. Translating gives CASSSGRGGTDTQYF.

This clonotype was picked up a small number of times. The chain recombines TRBV6-1 with TRBJ2-7, with 9 bases identical to TRBD1. The length of the CDR3 is 17 residues. Germline lookup yields CDR1 MNHNS and CDR2 SASEGT. V shed 7 bases, J shed 3 bases, and the junction held 16 bases outside the gene matches. The DNA of the CDR3 is TGTGCCAGCATTCCTCGCCCCGGGACAGGGTCTTACTACGAGCAGTACTTC. Translated, it gives CASIPRPGTGSYYEQYF.

This clonotype came up many times. CDR3 sequence: CASSLGLLQETQYF. CDR3 in DNA: TGTGCCAGCAGCTTAGGACTCCTCCAAGAGACCCAGTACTTC. The J gene is TRBJ2-5, the V gene TRBV7-2, with D uncertain. Looked up from germline, CDR1 is SGHTA and CDR2 is FQGNSA. The CDR3 totals 14 residues. V was pared by 1 base and J by 1 base, with 7 bases between.

This clonotype was counted a few times. The chain couples TRBV3-1 to TRBJ2-4, with D uncertain. The CDR3 is 14 amino acids. CDR1 and CDR2 (germline): LGHDT, YNNKEL (reference sequence). V was pared by 0 bases and J by 5 bases, with 8 bases between. CDR3 sequence: CASSQESSENIQYF. The CDR3 DNA follows: TGTGCCAGCAGCCAAGAATCGTCCGAAAACATTCAGTACTTC.

This chain uses TRBV15 with TRBJ2-3; D assignment may be TRBD1 or TRBD2 (6 bases each). The CDR3 length is 12 residues. The V end was cut by 8 bases, the J end by 7 bases, with 13 bases between. CDR1 and CDR2 (germline): LNHNV, YYDKDF (reference sequence). Written as DNA, the CDR3 is TGTGCCACCGGAGGGGGGCGGAATACGCAGTATTTT. Its translation: CATGGGRNTQYF.

In its sample, this clonotype was seen many times. The rearrangement links TRBV5-5 to TRBJ1-1; D gene ambiguous. This CDR3 is 16 amino acids long. V lost 1 base to trimming and J lost 2 bases, with 15 bases between them. Germline CDR1 and CDR2: SGHKS and YYEKEE (reference sequence). The DNA of the CDR3 is TGTGCCAGCAGCTTGCGGACGTTTGGAACCAACACTGAAGCTTTCTTT. Residues: CASSLRTFGTNTEAFF.

This clonotype was seen repeatedly, ten times or more. The J gene is TRBJ2-1, the V gene TRBV11-2; D could derive from TRBD1 or TRBD2 (5 bases each). This CDR3 is built from 15 residues. Trimming pared 1 base from V and 5 bases from J, leaving 12 bases between. Germline V gene data show CDR1 as SGHAT and CDR2 as FQNNGV. This CDR3 reads CASSLGGSGHNEQFF. Here the CDR3 DNA reads TGTGCCAGCAGCTTAGGGGGGAGCGGTCACAATGAGCAGTTCTTC.

This clonotype was detected only a few times. V and J are TRBV2 and TRBJ1-5; D not certain. CDR1 is SNHLY and CDR2 is FYNNEI in the germline V gene. V was cut by 3 bases and J by 7 bases, with 10 bases left in between. The CDR3 runs to 13 residues. In DNA, the CDR3 is TGTGCCAGCAGTGATCGCGGGTTCCAGCCCCAGCATTTT. It encodes CASSDRGFQPQHF.

This clonotype came up a few times. V is TRBV18 and J is TRBJ2-1; D unclear. Deletions cut 2 bases from V and 4 bases from J, with 6 bases between. The germline V gene has CDR1 KGHSH and CDR2 LQKENI. CDR3 length: 13 amino acids. This chain's CDR3 is CASSPESYNEQFF. The CDR3 DNA is TGTGCCAGCTCACCAGAAAGTTACAATGAGCAGTTCTTC.

This clonotype was counted between two and nine times. V and J are TRBV19 and TRBJ2-1, with 8 bases fitting TRBD2. Looked up from germline, CDR1 is LNHDA and CDR2 is SQIVND (reference sequence). The J segment lost 2 bases and the V segment lost 1 base, leaving 4 bases of the junction unmatched. CDR3 size: 16 residues. DNA for the CDR3: TGTGCCAGTAGTATAGGTCGTAGCGGGGCCTACAATGAGCAGTTCTTC. This sequence encodes CASSIGRSGAYNEQFF.

The sample holds a few counts of this clonotype. The chain carries TRBV30 and TRBJ1-6; D is ambiguous. The CDR3 runs 18 residues. Per the germline V gene, CDR1 is GTSNPN and CDR2 is SVGIG (reference sequence). V lost 2 bases and J 2 bases, leaving 19 bases between the germline ends. This chain's CDR3 is CAWSINRNSLTYNSPLHF. CDR3 bases: TGTGCCTGGAGTATTAACCGCAACAGCCTAACCTATAATTCACCCCTCCACTTT.

There are many counts of this clonotype. One end of the junction fails to match germline, which may point to a read error. The V and J genes are TRBV7-7 and TRBJ2-1; TRBD2 might be the D (6 bases). CDR1 and CDR2 from the germline V gene are SSHAT and FNYEAQ (reference sequence). This CDR3 has 13 residues. The CDR3 bases are TGTGCTAGCAGCATGGGAGGCTACAATGAGCAGTTCTTC. This codes for CASSMGGYNEQFF.

The table lists this clonotype with a few counts. The DNA of the CDR3 is TGTGCCAGGAGGGGGGGGGACTACGAGCAGTACTTC. It encodes CARRGGDYEQYF. This sequence joins TRBV12-3 or TRBV12-4 and TRBJ2-7; TRBD2 might be the D (7 bases). The CDR3 extends over 12 amino acids. The V and J ends lost 9 bases and 3 bases respectively, with 12 bases between them.

At least ten counts were recorded for this clonotype. V gene TRBV6-1 combines with J gene TRBJ2-7; 9 bases agree with TRBD1. V lost 7 bases to trimming and J lost 6 bases; unmatched junction nucleotides: 10. The CDR3 is 14 residues long. Per the germline V gene, CDR1 is MNHNS and CDR2 is SASEGT. CDR3 amino acids: CASNRGTGKLEQYF. As DNA, the CDR3 is TGTGCCAGCAATCGGGGGACAGGGAAGCTCGAGCAGTACTTC.

This clonotype was detected many times. The gene calls are TRBV6-2 or TRBV6-3 and TRBJ1-1; unclear D gene. CDR3 length equals 15 residues. Germline V CDR1 and CDR2: MNHEY, SVGEGT. With 6 bases removed from V and 4 bases from J, the gap between germline ends came to 18 bases. Here the CDR3 DNA reads TGTGCCAGCAGGCCAGCAATCTCGGGAGGCACTGAAGCTTTCTTT. Its protein is CASRPAISGGTEAFF.

This clonotype was seen a handful of times. The chain carries TRBV11-2 and TRBJ2-5; maybe TRBD1 (6 bases). The CDR3 consists of 15 residues. Germline CDR1 is SGHAT and CDR2 is FQNNGV. Trimming cost V 0 bases and J 9 bases, with 17 bases left between them. The CDR3 reads CASSLDLGAHRPQYF. In DNA, the CDR3 is TGTGCCAGCAGCTTAGATCTGGGGGCACATAGGCCCCAGTACTTC.

The chain employs TRBV11-2 and TRBJ2-7; 11 bases align to TRBD1. V dropped 3 bases and J dropped 7; count of bases not matched to a gene: 8. Germline V lookup: CDR1 SGHAT, CDR2 FQNNGV. This CDR3 is built from 15 residues. The CDR3 reads CASSFRGQGAREQYF. CDR3 in DNA: TGTGCCAGCAGCTTTAGAGGACAGGGGGCGCGGGAGCAGTACTTC.

This clonotype was detected many times. This chain joins TRBV7-6 and TRBJ2-7; the D is unclear. V was cut by 5 bases and J by 4 bases, with 9 bases left in between. There are 12 residues in the CDR3. Germline loops: CDR1 SGHVS, CDR2 FNYEAQ. CDR3: CASSPIGYEQYF. The CDR3 nucleotides are TGTGCCAGCAGCCCTATAGGGTACGAGCAGTACTTC.

The gene calls are TRBV11-2 and TRBJ2-4; D unresolved. Germline CDR1 reads SGHAT; CDR2 reads FQNNGV. The CDR3 spans 13 residues. V lost 6 bases and J lost 5, with 11 bases in between. CDR3 region: CASRSGPQNIQYF. CDR3 nucleotide sequence: TGTGCCAGCAGGTCCGGACCCCAAAACATTCAGTACTTC.

This clonotype has just a few counts. It is unclear where the CDR3 begins or ends on the DNA, so no DNA is shown, and the CDR3 is as TCRdb lists it. The rearrangement joins TRBV12-3 or TRBV12-4 to TRBJ1-2; TRBD1, the D gene given by the table, was not confirmed from the DNA. The CDR3 contains 15 residues when both ends are counted. CDR3 protein: CASSTSDREDYGYTF.

This clonotype was seen a handful of times. The chain carries TRBV20-1 and TRBJ1-4; 9 positions agree with TRBD1. This CDR3 has 18 residues. Germline CDR1 and CDR2: DFQATT and SNEGSKA (reference sequence). V dropped 2 bases and J dropped 8; count of bases not matched to a gene: 18. This CDR3 reads CSARRTPGQGFVMEKLFF. The CDR3 DNA reads TGCAGTGCTAGAAGAACTCCGGGACAGGGTTTCGTGATGGAAAAACTGTTTTTT.

This chain connects TRBV5-5 to TRBJ1-4; D is unclear. The CDR3 has 14 amino acids. V dropped 2 bases and J dropped 5 bases, with 10 bases sitting between them. The germline CDR1 and CDR2 sequences are SGHKS and YYEKEE (reference sequence). The CDR3 DNA follows: TGTGCCAGCAGCTTTGGAGGCTACAATGAAAAACTGTTTTTT. Translating gives CASSFGGYNEKLFF.